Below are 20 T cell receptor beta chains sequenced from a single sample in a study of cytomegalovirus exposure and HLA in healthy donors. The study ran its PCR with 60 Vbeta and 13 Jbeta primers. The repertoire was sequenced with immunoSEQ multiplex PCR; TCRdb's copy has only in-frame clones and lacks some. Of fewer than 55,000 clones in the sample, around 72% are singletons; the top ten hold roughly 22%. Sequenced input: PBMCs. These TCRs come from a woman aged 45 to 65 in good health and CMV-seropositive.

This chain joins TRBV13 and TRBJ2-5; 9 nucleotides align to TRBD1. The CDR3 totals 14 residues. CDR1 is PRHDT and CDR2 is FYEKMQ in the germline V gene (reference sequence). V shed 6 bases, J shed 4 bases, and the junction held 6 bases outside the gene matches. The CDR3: CASSLGTGRETQYF. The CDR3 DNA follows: TGTGCCAGCAGTCTTGGGACAGGGAGAGAGACCCAGTACTTC.

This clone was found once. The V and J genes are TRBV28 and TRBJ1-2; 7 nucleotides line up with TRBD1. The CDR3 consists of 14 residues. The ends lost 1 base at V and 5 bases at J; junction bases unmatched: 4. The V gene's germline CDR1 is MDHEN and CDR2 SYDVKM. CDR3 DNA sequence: TGTGCCAGCAGTTTATCCAGGGGGAAATATGGCTACACCTTC. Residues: CASSLSRGKYGYTF.

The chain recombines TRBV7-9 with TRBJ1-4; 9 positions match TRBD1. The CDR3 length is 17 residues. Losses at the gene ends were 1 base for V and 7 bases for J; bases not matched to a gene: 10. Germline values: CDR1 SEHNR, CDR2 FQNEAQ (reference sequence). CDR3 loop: CASSLGAGTGIREKLFF. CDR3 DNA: TGTGCCAGCAGCTTAGGTGCCGGGACAGGGATTCGTGAAAAACTGTTTTTT.

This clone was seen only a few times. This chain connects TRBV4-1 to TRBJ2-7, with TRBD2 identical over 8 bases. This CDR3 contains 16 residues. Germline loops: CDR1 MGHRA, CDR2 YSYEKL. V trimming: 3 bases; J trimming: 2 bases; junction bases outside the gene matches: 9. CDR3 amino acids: CASSQGPPGGAYEQYF. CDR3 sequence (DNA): TGCGCCAGCAGCCAGGGCCCCCCCGGGGGGGCCTACGAGCAGTACTTC.

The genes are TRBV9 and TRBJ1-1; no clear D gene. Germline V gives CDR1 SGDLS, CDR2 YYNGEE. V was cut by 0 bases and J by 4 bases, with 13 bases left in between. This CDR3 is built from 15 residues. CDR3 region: CASSVDEGRRTEAFF. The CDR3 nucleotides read TGTGCCAGCAGCGTAGATGAGGGAAGGCGCACTGAAGCTTTCTTT.

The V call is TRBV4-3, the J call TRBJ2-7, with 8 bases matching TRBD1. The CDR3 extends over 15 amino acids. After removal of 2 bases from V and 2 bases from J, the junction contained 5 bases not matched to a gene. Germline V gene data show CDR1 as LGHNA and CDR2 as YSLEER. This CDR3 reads CASSQQTGEPYEQYF. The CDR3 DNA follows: TGCGCCAGCAGCCAACAGACAGGGGAACCCTACGAGCAGTACTTC.

The DNA of the CDR3 is TGCGCCAGCAGCCAAGATAGGAGAGCAGATACGCAGTATTTT. It encodes CASSQDRRADTQYF. The chain has TRBV4-3 and TRBJ2-3; D is undetermined. CDR1 LGHNA and CDR2 YSLEER come from the germline V gene. With 0 bases removed from V and 4 bases from J, the gap between germline ends came to 8 bases. This CDR3 region has 14 residues.

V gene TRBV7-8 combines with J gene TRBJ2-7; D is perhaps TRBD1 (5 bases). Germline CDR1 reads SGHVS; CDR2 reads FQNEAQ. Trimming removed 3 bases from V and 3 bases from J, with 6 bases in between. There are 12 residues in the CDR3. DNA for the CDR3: TGTGCCAGCAGCTTGACAGTCTACGAGCAGTACTTC. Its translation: CASSLTVYEQYF.

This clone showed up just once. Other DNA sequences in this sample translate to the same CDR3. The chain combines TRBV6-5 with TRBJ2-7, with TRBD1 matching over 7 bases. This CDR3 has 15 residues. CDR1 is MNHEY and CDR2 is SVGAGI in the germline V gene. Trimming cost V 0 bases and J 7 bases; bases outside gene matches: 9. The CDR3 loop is CASSYSDRLIYEQYF. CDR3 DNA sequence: TGTGCCAGCAGTTACTCGGACAGGTTAATTTATGAGCAGTACTTC.

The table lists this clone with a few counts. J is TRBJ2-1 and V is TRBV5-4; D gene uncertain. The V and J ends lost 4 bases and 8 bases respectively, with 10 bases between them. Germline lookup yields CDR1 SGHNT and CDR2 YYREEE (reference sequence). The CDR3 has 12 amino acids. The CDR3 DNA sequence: TGTGCCAGCAGCAACGATGGGCATGAGCAGTTCTTC. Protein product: CASSNDGHEQFF.

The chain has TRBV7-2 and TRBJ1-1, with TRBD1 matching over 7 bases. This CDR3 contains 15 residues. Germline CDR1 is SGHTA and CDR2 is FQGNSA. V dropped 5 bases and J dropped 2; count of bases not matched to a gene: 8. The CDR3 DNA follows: TGTGCCAGCAGCCCGACGGCAGGGGGAAACACTGAAGCTTTCTTT. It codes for CASSPTAGGNTEAFF.

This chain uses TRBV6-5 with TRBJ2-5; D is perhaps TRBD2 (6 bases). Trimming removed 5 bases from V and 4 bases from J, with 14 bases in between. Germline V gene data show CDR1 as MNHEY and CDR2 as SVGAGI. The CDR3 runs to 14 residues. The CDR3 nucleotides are TGTGCCAGCAGTACCTCTCAGGGAGGAGAGACCCAGTACTTC. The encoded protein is CASSTSQGGETQYF.

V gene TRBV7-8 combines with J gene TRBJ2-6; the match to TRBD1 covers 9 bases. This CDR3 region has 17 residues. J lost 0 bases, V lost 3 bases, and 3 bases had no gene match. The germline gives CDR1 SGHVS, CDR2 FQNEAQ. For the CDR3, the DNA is TGTGCCAGCAGCTTGAAGGGACAGGGCTCTGGGGCCAACGTCCTGACTTTC. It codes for CASSLKGQGSGANVLTF.

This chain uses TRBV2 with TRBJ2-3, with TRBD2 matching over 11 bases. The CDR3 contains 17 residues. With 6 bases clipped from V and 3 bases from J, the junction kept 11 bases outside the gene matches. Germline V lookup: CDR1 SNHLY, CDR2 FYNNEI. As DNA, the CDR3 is TGTGCCAGCAGGGGGGGTCTAGCGGGGGGAAGGACAGATACGCAGTATTTT. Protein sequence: CASRGGLAGGRTDTQYF.

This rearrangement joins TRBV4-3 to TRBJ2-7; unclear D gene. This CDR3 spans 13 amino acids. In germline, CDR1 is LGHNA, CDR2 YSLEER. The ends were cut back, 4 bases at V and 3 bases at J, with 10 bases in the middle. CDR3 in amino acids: CASSRSIDYEQYF. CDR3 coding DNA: TGCGCCAGCAGCCGTAGCATAGACTACGAGCAGTACTTC.

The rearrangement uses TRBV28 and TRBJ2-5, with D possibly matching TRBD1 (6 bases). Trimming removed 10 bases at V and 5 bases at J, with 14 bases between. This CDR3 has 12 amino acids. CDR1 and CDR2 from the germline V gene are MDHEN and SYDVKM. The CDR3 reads CAIMDSRETQYF. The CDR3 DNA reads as TGTGCCATCATGGACAGTAGGGAGACCCAGTACTTC.

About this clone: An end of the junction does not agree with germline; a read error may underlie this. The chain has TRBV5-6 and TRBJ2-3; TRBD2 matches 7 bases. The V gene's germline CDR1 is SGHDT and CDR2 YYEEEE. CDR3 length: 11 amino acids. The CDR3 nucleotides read TGTGCCAGCAGCGGGGGGGGAGGGGTGAATTTT. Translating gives CASSGGGGVNF.

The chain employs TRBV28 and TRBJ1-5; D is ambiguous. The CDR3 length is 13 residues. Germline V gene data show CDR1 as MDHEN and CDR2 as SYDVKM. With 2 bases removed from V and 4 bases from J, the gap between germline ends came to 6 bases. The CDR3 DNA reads TGTGCCAGCAGTTTAGTCGGGAATCAGCCCCAGCATTTT. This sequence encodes CASSLVGNQPQHF.

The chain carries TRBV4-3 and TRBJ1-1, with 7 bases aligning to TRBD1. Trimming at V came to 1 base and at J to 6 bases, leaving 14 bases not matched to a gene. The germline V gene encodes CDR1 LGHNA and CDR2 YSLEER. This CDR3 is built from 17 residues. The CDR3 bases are TGCGCCAGCAGCCAAGTCCTGGGTTTGGAGGGGGCCCCTGAAGCTTTCTTT. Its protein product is CASSQVLGLEGAPEAFF.

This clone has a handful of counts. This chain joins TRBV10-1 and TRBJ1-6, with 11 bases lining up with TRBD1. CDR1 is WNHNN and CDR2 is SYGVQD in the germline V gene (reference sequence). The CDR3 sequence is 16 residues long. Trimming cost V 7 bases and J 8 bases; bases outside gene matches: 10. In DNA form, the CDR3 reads TGCGCCAGCACCTCAGGGACAGGGGGATCAGATTCACCCCTCCACTTT. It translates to CASTSGTGGSDSPLHF.